The source of this T cell receptor (beta chain) is a study of cytomegalovirus exposure and HLA in healthy donors. Study in general: An early release of data contained 70 million to 95 million unique TCRs, which came from HLA-typed donors.

Donors consisted of healthy bone marrow donors. The CDR3 runs 17 residues. Germline CDR1 is LNHDA and CDR2 is SQIVND (reference sequence). Trimming took 6 bases from V and 4 from J; bases not matched to a gene: 11. Use of 60 Vbeta and 13 Jbeta primers characterized the PCR. TCRdb's copy holds only in-frame clones and misses some; the assay was immunoSEQ multiplex PCR. This table holds 150,000 to 200,000 clones, about two thirds found once. Sequencing was done on a sample of PBMCs. The TCR originated in a human donor in good health. V is TRBV19 and J is TRBJ1-6; 8 nucleotides line up with TRBD1. In nucleotides, the CDR3 is TGTGCCAGTAGCCGATGGGACAGGACGGATTATAATTCACCCCTCCACTTT. Protein sequence: CASSRWDRTDYNSPLHF. Drawing the rest from reference TRBV19 and TRBJ1-6, the complete variable domain is DGGITQSPKYLFRKEGQNVTLSCEQNLNHDAMYWYRQDPGQGLRLIYYSQIVNDFQKGDIAEGYSVSREKKESFPLTVTSAQKNPTAFYLCASSRWDRTDYNSPLHFGNGTRLTVT.